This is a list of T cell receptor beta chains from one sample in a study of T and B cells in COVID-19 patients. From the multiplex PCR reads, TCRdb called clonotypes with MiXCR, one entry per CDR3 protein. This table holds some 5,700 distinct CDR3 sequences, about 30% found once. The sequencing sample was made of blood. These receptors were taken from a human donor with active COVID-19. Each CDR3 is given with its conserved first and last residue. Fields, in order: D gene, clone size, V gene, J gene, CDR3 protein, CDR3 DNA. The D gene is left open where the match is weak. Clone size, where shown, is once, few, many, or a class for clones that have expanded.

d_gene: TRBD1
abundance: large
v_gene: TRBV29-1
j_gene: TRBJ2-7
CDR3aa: CSIPHRDRGPYEQYF
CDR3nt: TGCAGCATCCCCCATAGGGACAGGGGGCCGTACGAGCAGTACTTC

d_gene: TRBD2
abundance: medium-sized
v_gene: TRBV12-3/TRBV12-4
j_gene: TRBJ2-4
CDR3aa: CASRLGGGTIQYF
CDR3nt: TGTGCCAGCAGACTGGGGGGGGGAACCATTCAGTACTTC

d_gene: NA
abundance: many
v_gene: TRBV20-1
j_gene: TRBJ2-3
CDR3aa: CSATPGTPDTQYF
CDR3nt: TGCAGTGCTACCCCCGGAACGCCAGATACGCAGTATTTT

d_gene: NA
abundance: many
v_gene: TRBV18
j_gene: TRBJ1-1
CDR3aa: CASGDGMNTEAFF
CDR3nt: TGTGCCAGCGGTGACGGTATGAACACTGAAGCTTTCTTT

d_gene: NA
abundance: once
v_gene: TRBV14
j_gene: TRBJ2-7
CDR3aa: CASSPLAETYEQYF
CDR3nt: TGTGCCAGCAGTCCTTTAGCGGAGACCTACGAGCAGTACTTC

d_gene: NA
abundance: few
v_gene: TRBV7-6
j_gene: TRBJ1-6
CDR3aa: CASSFKTSRDSPLHF
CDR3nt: TGTGCCAGCAGCTTTAAGACCTCTCGGGATTCACCCCTCCACTTT

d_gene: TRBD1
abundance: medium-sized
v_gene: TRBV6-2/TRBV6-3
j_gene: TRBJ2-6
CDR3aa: CASSYPGQGAGGANVLTF
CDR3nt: TGTGCCAGCAGTTACCCCGGACAGGGGGCGGGAGGGGCCAACGTCCTGACTTTC

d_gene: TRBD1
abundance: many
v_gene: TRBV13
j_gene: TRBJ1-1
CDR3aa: CASSLTGDSEAFF
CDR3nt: TGTGCCAGCAGCCTCACAGGGGATAGCGAAGCTTTCTTT

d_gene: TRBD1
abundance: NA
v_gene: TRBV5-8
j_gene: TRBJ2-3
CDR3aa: CASSQYRGTDTQYF
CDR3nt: TGTGCCAGCAGCCAATACAGGGGGACAGATACGCAGTATTTT

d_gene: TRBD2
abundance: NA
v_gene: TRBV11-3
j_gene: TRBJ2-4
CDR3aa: CASSPPPLAGGEKNIQYF
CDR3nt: TGTGCCAGCAGCCCCCCCCCCTTAGCGGGAGGGGAAAAAAACATTCAGTACTTC

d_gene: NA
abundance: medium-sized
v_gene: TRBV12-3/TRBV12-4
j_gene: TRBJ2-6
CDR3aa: CASSLSGAGANVLTF
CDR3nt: TGTGCCAGCAGTTTGTCGGGGGCTGGGGCCAACGTCCTGACTTTC

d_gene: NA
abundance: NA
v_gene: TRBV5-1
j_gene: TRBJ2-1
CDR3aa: CASSLEGTSSYNEQFF
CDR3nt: TGCGCCAGCAGCTTGGAGGGGACCAGCTCCTACAATGAGCAGTTCTTC

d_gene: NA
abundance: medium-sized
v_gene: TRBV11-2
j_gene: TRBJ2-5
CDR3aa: CASSEIGRETQYF
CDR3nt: TGTGCCAGCAGCGAGATTGGACGGGAGACCCAGTACTTC

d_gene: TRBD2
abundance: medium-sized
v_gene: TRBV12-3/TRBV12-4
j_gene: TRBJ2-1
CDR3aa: CASRNWGGSRNEQFF
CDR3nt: TGTGCCAGCAGGAACTGGGGCGGGAGTAGGAATGAGCAGTTCTTC

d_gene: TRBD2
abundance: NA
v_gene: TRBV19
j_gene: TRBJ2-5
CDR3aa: CASSNGLAGVETQYF
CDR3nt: TGTGCCAGTAGTAACGGACTAGCGGGAGTTGAGACCCAGTACTTC

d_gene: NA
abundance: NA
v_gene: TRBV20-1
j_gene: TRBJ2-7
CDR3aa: CSAKNRQGLYEQYF
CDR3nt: TGCAGTGCTAAGAATCGACAGGGACTATACGAGCAGTACTTC

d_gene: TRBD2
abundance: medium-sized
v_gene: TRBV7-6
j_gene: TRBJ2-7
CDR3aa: CASSPRKAGHEQYF
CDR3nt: TGTGCCAGCAGCCCACGAAAAGCGGGACACGAGCAGTACTTC

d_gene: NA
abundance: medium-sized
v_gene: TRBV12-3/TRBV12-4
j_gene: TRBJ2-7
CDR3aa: CASSQRGSYEQYF
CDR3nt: TGTGCCAGCAGTCAACGGGGTTCCTACGAGCAGTACTTC

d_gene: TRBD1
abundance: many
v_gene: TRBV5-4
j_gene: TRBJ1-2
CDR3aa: CASSQGQGLYYGYTF
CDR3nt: TGTGCCAGCAGCCAGGGACAGGGTCTATACTATGGCTACACCTTC

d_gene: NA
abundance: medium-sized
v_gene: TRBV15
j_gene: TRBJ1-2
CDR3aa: CATSRGSGSYGYTF
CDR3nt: TGTGCCACCAGCAGAGGTTCAGGGAGCTATGGCTACACCTTC

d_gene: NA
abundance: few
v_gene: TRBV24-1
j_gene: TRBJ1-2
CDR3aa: CATSDGPYVRTNYGYTF
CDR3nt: TGTGCCACCAGCGACGGACCTTACGTCCGTACTAACTATGGCTACACCTTC

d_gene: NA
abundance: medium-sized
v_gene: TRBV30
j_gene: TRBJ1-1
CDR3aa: CAWKIMNTEAFF
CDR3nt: TGTGCCTGGAAGATAATGAACACTGAAGCTTTCTTT

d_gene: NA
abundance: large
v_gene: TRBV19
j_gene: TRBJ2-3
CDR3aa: CASSGPRADTQYF
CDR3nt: TGTGCCAGTAGCGGGCCTCGGGCAGATACGCAGTATTTT

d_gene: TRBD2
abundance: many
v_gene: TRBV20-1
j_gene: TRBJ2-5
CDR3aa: CSARVSGRSETQYF
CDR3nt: TGCAGTGCTAGGGTTAGCGGGAGATCTGAGACCCAGTACTTC

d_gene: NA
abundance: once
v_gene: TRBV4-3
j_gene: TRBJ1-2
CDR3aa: CASSQRAEGGYTF
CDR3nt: TGCGCCAGCAGCCAGCGGGCCGAAGGAGGCTACACCTTC

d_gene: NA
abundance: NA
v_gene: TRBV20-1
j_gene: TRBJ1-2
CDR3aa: CSAIEVATNYGYTF
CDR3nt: TGCAGTGCCATAGAGGTAGCCACTAACTATGGCTACACCTTC

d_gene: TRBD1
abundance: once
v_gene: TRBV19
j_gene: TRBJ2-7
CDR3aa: CASRELDRVSYEQYF
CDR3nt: TGTGCCAGTAGAGAACTGGACAGGGTCTCCTACGAGCAGTACTTC

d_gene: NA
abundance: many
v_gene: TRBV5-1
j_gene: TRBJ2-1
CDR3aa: CASSFTGTGLVNEQFF
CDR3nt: TGCGCCAGCAGCTTCACAGGGACTGGTTTAGTTAATGAGCAGTTCTTC

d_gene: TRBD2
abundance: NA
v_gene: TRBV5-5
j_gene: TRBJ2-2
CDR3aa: CASSFGLAAGELFF
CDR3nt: TGTGCCAGCAGCTTTGGACTAGCAGCCGGGGAGCTGTTTTTT

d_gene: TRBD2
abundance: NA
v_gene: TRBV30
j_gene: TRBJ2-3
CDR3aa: CAWSVYVGLAGQMTDTQYF
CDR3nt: TGTGCCTGGAGTGTGTACGTTGGTCTAGCGGGGCAGATGACAGATACGCAGTATTTT

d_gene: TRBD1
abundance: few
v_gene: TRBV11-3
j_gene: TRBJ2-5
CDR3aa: CASRPTGTDRETQYF
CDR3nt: TGTGCCAGCAGACCGACCGGGACAGACAGAGAGACCCAGTACTTC

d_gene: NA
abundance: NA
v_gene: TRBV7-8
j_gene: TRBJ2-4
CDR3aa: CASNPRGAKNIQYF
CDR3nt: TGTGCCAGCAACCCCCGGGGAGCCAAAAACATTCAGTACTTC

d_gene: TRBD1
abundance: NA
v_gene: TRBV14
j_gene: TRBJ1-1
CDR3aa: CASSQLDRGNTEAFF
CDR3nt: TGTGCCAGCAGCCAGCTGGACAGGGGGAACACTGAAGCTTTCTTT

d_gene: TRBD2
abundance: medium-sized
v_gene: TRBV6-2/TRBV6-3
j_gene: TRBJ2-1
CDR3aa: CASKGSRGSSYNEQFF
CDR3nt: TGTGCCAGCAAGGGTTCGCGGGGGAGCTCCTACAATGAGCAGTTCTTC

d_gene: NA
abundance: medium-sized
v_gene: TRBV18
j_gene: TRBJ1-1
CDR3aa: CASSLSRDMNTEAFF
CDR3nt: TGTGCCAGCTCACTCAGCCGGGACATGAACACTGAAGCTTTCTTT

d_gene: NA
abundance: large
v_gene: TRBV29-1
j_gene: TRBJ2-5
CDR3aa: CSVVISGSKETQYF
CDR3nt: TGCAGCGTTGTGATCAGTGGGAGCAAAGAGACCCAGTACTTC

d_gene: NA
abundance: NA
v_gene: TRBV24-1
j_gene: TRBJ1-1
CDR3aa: CATSAAGDHTEAFF
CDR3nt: TGTGCCACCAGTGCGGCGGGCGACCACACTGAAGCTTTCTTT

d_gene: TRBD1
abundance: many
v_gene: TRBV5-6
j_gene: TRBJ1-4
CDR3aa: CASSRDREKLFF
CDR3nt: TGTGCCAGCAGTAGGGACAGGGAAAAACTGTTTTTT

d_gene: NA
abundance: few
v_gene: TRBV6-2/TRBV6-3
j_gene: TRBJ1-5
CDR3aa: CASSYGNQPQHF
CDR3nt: TGTGCCAGCAGTTACGGGAATCAGCCCCAGCATTTT

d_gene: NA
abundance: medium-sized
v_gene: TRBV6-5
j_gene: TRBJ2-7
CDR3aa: CAAQSSYEQYF
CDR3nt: TGTGCCGCACAATCCTCCTACGAGCAGTACTTC

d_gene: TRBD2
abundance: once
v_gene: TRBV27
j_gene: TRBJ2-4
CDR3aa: CASSPGLAVLAKNIQYF
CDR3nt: TGTGCCAGCAGTCCCGGCCTAGCGGTTCTAGCCAAAAACATTCAGTACTTC

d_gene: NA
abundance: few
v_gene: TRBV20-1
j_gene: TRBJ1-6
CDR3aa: CSARGYADNSPLHF
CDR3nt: TGCAGTGCTAGAGGTTACGCCGATAATTCACCCCTCCACTTT

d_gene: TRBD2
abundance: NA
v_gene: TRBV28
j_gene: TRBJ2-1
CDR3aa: CASGTAASGSNEQFF
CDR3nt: TGTGCCAGCGGCACTGCGGCTAGCGGGAGCAATGAGCAGTTCTTC

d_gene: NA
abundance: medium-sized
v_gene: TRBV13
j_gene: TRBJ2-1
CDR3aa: CASSLAGWYNEQFF
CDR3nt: TGTGCCAGCAGCTTAGCGGGATGGTACAATGAGCAGTTCTTC

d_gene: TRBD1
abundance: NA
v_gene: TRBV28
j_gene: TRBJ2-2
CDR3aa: CASSFLTRQGHGELFF
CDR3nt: TGTGCCAGCAGTTTTTTAACCAGACAGGGTCACGGGGAGCTGTTTTTT

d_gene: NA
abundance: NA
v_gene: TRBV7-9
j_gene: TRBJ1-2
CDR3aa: CASSLVGGAGILNYGYTF
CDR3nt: TGTGCCAGCAGCTTAGTGGGGGGAGCGGGGATTCTTAACTATGGCTACACCTTC

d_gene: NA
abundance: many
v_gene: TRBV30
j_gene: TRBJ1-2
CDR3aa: CAWTRLGHGYTF
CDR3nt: TGTGCCTGGACCCGGTTGGGGCATGGCTACACCTTC

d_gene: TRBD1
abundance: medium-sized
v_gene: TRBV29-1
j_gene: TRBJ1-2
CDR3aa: CSVTAGQGVDYTF
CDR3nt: TGCAGCGTGACCGCGGGACAGGGGGTGGACTACACCTTC

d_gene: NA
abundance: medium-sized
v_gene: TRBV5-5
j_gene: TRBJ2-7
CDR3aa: CASSRGAGISYEQYF
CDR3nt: TGTGCCAGCAGCCGGGGTGCCGGGATCTCCTACGAGCAGTACTTC

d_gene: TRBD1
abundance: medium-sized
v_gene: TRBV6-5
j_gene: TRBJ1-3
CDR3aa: CASKPGQRNTIYF
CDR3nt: TGTGCCAGCAAACCGGGACAGAGAAACACCATATATTTT

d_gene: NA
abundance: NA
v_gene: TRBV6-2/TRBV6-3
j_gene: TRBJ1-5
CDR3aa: CASTQRVWGQPQHF
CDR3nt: TGTGCCAGCACCCAACGGGTCTGGGGTCAGCCCCAGCATTTT

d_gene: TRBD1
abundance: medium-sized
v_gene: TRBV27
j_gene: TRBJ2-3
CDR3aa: CASSFMDRGPGDTQYF
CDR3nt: TGTGCCAGCAGTTTTATGGACAGGGGGCCGGGAGATACGCAGTATTTT